These 6 T cell receptor beta chains share one sample of origin, sequenced in a study of shared clonotypes between healthy human individuals (dated by TCRdb to 2018 to 2020). The library was obtained by the immunoSEQ multiplex PCR assay. Sourced from immuneACCESS, this table was stored by TCRdb with only in-frame sequences that have V and J called. A share of the clones is absent; for the studies checked, an unresolved V gene accounts for under half, and the remainder has no known explanation. The sample table lists about 980,000 clones, roughly 72% of them with a count of one. Approximately 1.5% of the sample goes to the ten largest clones. The sample comprised memory CD4+ T cells sorted from blood. In light of the paper, this sample's cell subset or site label describes: CD45RA-negative fraction. All receptors derive from a man younger than 35 in good health.

The chain has TRBV28 and TRBJ1-2; 9 nucleotides align to TRBD1. CDR1 and CDR2 from the germline V gene are MDHEN and SYDVKM. The junction had 12 bases not matched to a gene; V was cut back by 5 bases and J by 8 bases. There are 15 residues in the CDR3. The CDR3 coding sequence is TGTGCCAGCAGTCTCACCGGGACAGGGACCGGGGGCTACACCTTC. It specifies CASSLTGTGTGGYTF.

V gene TRBV7-9 combines with J gene TRBJ2-7, with TRBD1 matching 8 bases. Losses at the gene ends were 4 bases for V and 2 bases for J; bases not matched to a gene: 10. CDR1 SEHNR and CDR2 FQNEAQ come from the germline V gene (reference sequence). This CDR3 is 16 amino acids long. The CDR3 DNA reads TGTGCCAGCAGCTCCATAAGTAGGACAGGGACCTACGAGCAGTACTTC. Residues: CASSSISRTGTYEQYF. The whole variable domain, filled in from reference TRBV7-9 and TRBJ2-7, reads DTGVSQNPRHKITKRGQNVTFRCDPISEHNRLYWYRQTLGQGPEFLTYFQNEAQLEKSRLLSDRFSAERPKGSFSTLEIQRTEQGDSAMYLCASSSISRTGTYEQYFGPGTRLTVT.

The chain uses TRBV9 and TRBJ2-3, with D possibly being TRBD2 (5 bases). This CDR3 has 18 amino acids. V lost 3 bases and J lost 3, with 23 bases in between. Germline V gives CDR1 SGDLS, CDR2 YYNGEE. The CDR3 nucleotides read TGTGCCAGCAGCGCCTACTTTTCCTTGGTTGAGGGTACAGATACGCAGTATTTT. Amino acids: CASSAYFSLVEGTDTQYF.

A few counts support this clone. Additional DNA sequences in this sample encode the identical CDR3. The chain carries TRBV5-1 and TRBJ1-2; D remains ambiguous. V lost 4 bases to trimming and J lost 4 bases, with 8 bases between them. CDR1 is SGHRS, CDR2 YFSETQ, per germline. The CDR3 totals 12 residues. The CDR3 DNA is TGCGCCAGCAGCGAAGACACCTATGGCTACACCTTC. It specifies CASSEDTYGYTF. Together with reference TRBV5-1 and TRBJ1-2, the CDR3 gives the full variable domain: KAGVTQTPRYLIKTRGQQVTLSCSPISGHRSVSWYQQTPGQGLQFLFEYFSETQRNKGNFPGRFSGRQFSNSRSEMNVSTLELGDSALYLCASSEDTYGYTFGSGTRLTVV.

The CDR3: CASSKTGDVSPLHF. CDR3 nucleotide sequence: TGCGCCAGCAGTAAGACAGGGGATGTTTCACCCCTCCACTTT. This chain connects TRBV5-1 to TRBJ1-6; 8 bases line up with TRBD1. The ends lost 5 bases at V and 9 bases at J; junction bases unmatched: 7. This CDR3 is built from 14 residues. From germline, CDR1 is SGHRS and CDR2 YFSETQ.

Note on this clone: The same CDR3 can be traced to other DNA sequences in this sample. The genes are TRBV5-1 and TRBJ2-3; weak D call: TRBD2 (5 bases). Trimming took 5 bases from V and 1 from J, leaving 8 bases between them. Germline CDR1 is SGHRS and CDR2 is YFSETQ. The CDR3 contains 13 residues. In DNA, the CDR3 is TGCGCCAGCAGTCGGGATGGCACAGATACGCAGTATTTT. This encodes CASSRDGTDTQYF.